The 12 T cell receptor beta chains below were found in one sample sequenced in a study of blood T cell repertoires in COVID-19. The data were produced by immunoSEQ multiplex PCR, yet TCRdb's version contains in-frame clones alone and is incomplete. The sample contains approximately 82,000 clones, about 86% of which appear only once. The source material was peripheral blood. Receptors were obtained from a woman in her fifties or sixties with acute or convalescent COVID-19.

A remark on this clone: An end of the junction does not agree with germline; a read error may underlie this. J is TRBJ2-7 and V is TRBV2; a possible D gene is TRBD2 (5 bases). The CDR3 extends over 13 amino acids. Germline V gene data show CDR1 as SNHLY and CDR2 as FYNNEI. The CDR3 reads CASSSARAYGQYF. CDR3 coding DNA: TGTGCCAGCAGCAGTGCGCGGGCCTACGGGCAGTACTTC.

The CDR3 DNA reads as TGTGCCAGCAGCTTAGCGATGGCGGGCCCATACGAGCAGTACTTC. It translates to CASSLAMAGPYEQYF. The chain employs TRBV7-8 and TRBJ2-7, with D possibly being TRBD2 (5 bases). The CDR3 has 15 amino acids. V lost 0 bases and J 4 bases, leaving 13 bases between the germline ends. The germline V gene encodes CDR1 SGHVS and CDR2 FQNEAQ. The full variable domain, with the rest looked up from reference TRBV7-8 and TRBJ2-7, is GAGVSQSPRYKVAKRGQDVALRCDPISGHVSLFWYQQALGQGPEFLTYFQNEAQLDKSGLPSDRFFAERPEGSVSTLKIQRTQQEDSAVYLCASSLAMAGPYEQYFGPGTRLTVT.

The chain recombines TRBV6-5 with TRBJ1-1; maybe TRBD1 (6 bases). The CDR3 extends over 14 amino acids. The germline gives CDR1 MNHEY, CDR2 SVGAGI. The V end lost 6 bases, the J end lost 0 bases, and 11 bases lay between the germline ends. The CDR3 DNA reads TGTGCCAGCAGCCTCCGGGACATGAACACTGAAGCTTTCTTT. The encoded protein is CASSLRDMNTEAFF.

The chain couples TRBV7-2 to TRBJ1-1, with 8 bases matching TRBD1. CDR1 is SGHTA and CDR2 is FQGNSA in the germline V gene. This CDR3 comprises 14 residues. The ends lost 5 bases at V and 4 bases at J; junction bases unmatched: 6. Here the CDR3 reads CASSQQGVGTEAFF. CDR3 DNA: TGTGCCAGCAGCCAACAGGGGGTCGGCACTGAAGCTTTCTTT.

The rearrangement joins TRBV7-2 to TRBJ2-2, with D unclear. Germline loops: CDR1 SGHTA, CDR2 FQGNSA. This CDR3 has 13 amino acids. V was clipped by 0 bases and J by 6 bases, with 5 bases between them. The DNA for the CDR3 is TGTGCCAGCAGCTTAGCCACAGCCGGGGAGCTGTTTTTT. Protein product: CASSLATAGELFF.

The chain uses TRBV19 and TRBJ2-3; 13 nucleotides match TRBD2. V lost 4 bases to trimming and J lost 2 bases; unmatched junction nucleotides: 3. CDR1 is LNHDA and CDR2 is SQIVND in the germline V gene (reference sequence). The length of the CDR3 is 16 residues. CDR3 region: CASSKGLAGNTDTQYF. The CDR3 coding sequence is TGTGCCAGTAGTAAGGGACTAGCGGGGAACACAGATACGCAGTATTTT.

This rearrangement joins TRBV7-2 to TRBJ2-5; D unresolved. The CDR3 spans 12 residues. With 5 bases removed from V and 5 bases from J, the gap between germline ends came to 9 bases. The germline V gene encodes CDR1 SGHTA and CDR2 FQGNSA. CDR3 sequence (DNA): TGTGCCAGCAGCCCACTATGGGAGACCCAGTACTTC. Translated: CASSPLWETQYF.

The V call is TRBV3-1 (or the pseudogene TRBV3-2), the J call TRBJ1-2; D may be TRBD1 (6 bases). V was cut by 3 bases and J by 6 bases, with 11 bases left in between. CDR1 is LGHDT and CDR2 is YNNKEL in the germline V gene (reference sequence). The CDR3 runs to 13 residues. For the CDR3, the DNA is TGTGCCAGCAGCCATCGTAAGGGGGATGGCTACACCTTC. Its translation is CASSHRKGDGYTF.

The chain couples TRBV7-2 to TRBJ2-5; 8 bases fit TRBD2. The CDR3 sequence is 14 residues long. Trimming cost V 8 bases and J 4 bases; bases outside gene matches: 9. CDR1 is SGHTA, CDR2 FQGNSA, per germline. CDR3 in amino acids: CASSRGGPTETQYF. The CDR3, as DNA: TGTGCCAGCTCCCGGGGGGGGCCGACAGAGACCCAGTACTTC.

This clone has a single count. The rearrangement uses TRBV7-8 and TRBJ2-3; D might be TRBD1 or TRBD2, each matching 5 bases. Germline CDR1 is SGHVS and CDR2 is FQNEAQ. Trimming took 5 bases from V and 3 from J, leaving 12 bases between them. The CDR3 runs to 14 residues. The CDR3 nucleotides read TGTGCCAGCAGCCGAGGGGCCGATACAGATACGCAGTATTTT. Translation: CASSRGADTDTQYF.

This sequence joins TRBV6-5 and TRBJ1-5, with 9 nucleotides matching TRBD1. Germline values: CDR1 MNHEY, CDR2 SVGAGI. The ends lost 6 bases at V and 7 bases at J; junction bases unmatched: 7. The length of the CDR3 is 14 residues. The CDR3 DNA sequence: TGTGCCAGCAGGGGAGGGACAGGGTGGCAGCCCCAGCATTTT. It specifies CASRGGTGWQPQHF.

This chain joins TRBV30 and TRBJ1-4; D is possibly TRBD1 (6 bases). The CDR3 is 16 residues long. Germline values: CDR1 GTSNPN, CDR2 SVGIG (reference sequence). The CDR3 reads CASRTEGGFSNEKLFF. The CDR3 DNA is TGTGCTTCCCGGACAGAGGGCGGTTTTTCTAATGAAAAACTGTTTTTT.